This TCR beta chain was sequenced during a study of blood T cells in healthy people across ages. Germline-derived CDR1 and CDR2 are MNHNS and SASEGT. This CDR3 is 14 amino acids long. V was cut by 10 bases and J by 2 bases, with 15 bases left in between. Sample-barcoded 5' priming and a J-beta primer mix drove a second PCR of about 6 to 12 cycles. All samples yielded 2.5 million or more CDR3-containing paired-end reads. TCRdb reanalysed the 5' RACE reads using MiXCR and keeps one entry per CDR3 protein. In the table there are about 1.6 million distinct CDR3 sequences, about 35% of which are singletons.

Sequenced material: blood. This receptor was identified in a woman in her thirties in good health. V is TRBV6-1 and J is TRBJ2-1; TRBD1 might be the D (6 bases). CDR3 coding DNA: TGTGCCATCCAGGGGTCGTCTACCTACAATGAGCAGTTCTTC. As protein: CAIQGSSTYNEQFF.